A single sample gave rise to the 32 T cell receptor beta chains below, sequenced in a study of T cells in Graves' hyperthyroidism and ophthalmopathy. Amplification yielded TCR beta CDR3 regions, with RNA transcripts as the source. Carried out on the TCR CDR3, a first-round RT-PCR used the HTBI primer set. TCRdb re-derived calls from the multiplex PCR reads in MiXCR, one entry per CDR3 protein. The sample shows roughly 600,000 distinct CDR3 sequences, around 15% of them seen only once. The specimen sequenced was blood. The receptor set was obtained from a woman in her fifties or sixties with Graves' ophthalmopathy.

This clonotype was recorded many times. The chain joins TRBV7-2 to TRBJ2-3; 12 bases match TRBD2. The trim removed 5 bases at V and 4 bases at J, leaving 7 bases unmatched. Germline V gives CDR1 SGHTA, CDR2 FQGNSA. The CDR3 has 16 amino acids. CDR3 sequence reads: CASSPGLAGPSDTQYF. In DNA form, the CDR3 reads TGTGCCAGCAGCCCTGGACTAGCGGGACCATCAGATACGCAGTATTTT. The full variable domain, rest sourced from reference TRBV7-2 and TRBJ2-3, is GAGVSQSPSNKVTEKGKDVELRCDPISGHTALYWYRQSLGQGLEFLIYFQGNSAPDKSGLPSDRFSAERTGGSVSTLTIQRTQQEDSAVYLCASSPGLAGPSDTQYFGPGTRLTVL.

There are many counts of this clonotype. As DNA, the CDR3 is TGCAGTGCTAGAGATAGCCTAGCGGGGGCACAGGCAGATACGCAGTATTTT. Protein sequence: CSARDSLAGAQADTQYF. This sequence joins TRBV20-1 and TRBJ2-3, with TRBD2 identical over 10 bases. The trim removed 0 bases at V and 4 bases at J, leaving 10 bases unmatched. The CDR3 is made up of 17 amino acids. Per germline, CDR1 DFQATT and CDR2 SNEGSKA (reference sequence).

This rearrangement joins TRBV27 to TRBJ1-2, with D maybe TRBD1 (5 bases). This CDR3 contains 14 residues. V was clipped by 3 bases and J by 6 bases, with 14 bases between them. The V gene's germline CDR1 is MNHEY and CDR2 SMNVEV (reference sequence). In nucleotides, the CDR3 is TGTGCCAGCAGTTTTTTGCCCAGGGAAGATGGCTACACCTTC. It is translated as CASSFLPREDGYTF.

Written as DNA, the CDR3 is TGCAGCGTTTCAACTAGCGGGAGGGCCACTGAGCAGTTCTTC. It specifies CSVSTSGRATEQFF. The chain couples TRBV29-1 to TRBJ2-1; 13 bases are a match to TRBD2. Germline V gene sequence: CDR1 SQVTM, CDR2 ANQGSEA. Trimming at V came to 5 bases and at J to 9 bases, leaving 7 bases not matched to a gene. The CDR3 totals 14 residues.

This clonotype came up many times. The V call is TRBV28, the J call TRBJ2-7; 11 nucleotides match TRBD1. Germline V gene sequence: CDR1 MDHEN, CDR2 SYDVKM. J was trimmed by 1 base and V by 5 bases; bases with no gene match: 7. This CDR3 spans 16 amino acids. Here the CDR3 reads CASSTPDRGLSYEQYF. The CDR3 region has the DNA TGTGCCAGCAGTACCCCGGACAGGGGGCTGTCCTACGAGCAGTACTTC.

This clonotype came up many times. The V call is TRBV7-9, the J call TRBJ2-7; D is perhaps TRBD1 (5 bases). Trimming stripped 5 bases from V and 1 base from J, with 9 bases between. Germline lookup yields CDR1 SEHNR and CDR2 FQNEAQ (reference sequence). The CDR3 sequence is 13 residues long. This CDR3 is CASSVTGSYEQYF. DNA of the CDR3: TGTGCCAGCAGCGTAACAGGTTCCTACGAGCAGTACTTC.

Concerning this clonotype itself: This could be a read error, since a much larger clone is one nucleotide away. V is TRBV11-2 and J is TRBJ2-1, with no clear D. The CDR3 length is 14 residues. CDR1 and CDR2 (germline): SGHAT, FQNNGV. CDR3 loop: CASSSQMAYNEQSF. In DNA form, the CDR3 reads TGTGCCAGCAGCTCCCAGATGGCCTACAATGAGCAGTCCTTC.

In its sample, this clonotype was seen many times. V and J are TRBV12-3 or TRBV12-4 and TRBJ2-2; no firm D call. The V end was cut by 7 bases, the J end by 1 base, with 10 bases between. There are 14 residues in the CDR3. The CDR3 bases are TGTGCCAGCACCACGGCAAGGAACACCGGGGAGCTGTTTTTT. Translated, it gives CASTTARNTGELFF.

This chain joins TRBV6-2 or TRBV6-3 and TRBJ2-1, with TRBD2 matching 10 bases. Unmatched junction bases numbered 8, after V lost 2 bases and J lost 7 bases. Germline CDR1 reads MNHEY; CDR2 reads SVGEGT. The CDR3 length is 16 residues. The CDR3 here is CASSYVLAGDMNEQFF. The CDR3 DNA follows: TGTGCCAGCAGTTACGTGCTAGCGGGAGATATGAATGAGCAGTTCTTC.

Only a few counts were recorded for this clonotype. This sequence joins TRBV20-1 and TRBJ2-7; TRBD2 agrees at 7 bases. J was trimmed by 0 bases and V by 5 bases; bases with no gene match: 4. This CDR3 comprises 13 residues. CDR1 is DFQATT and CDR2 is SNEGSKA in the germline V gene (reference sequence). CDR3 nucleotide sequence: TGCAGTGCTCGTCGGGAGGCCTCCTACGAGCAGTACTTC. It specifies CSARREASYEQYF.

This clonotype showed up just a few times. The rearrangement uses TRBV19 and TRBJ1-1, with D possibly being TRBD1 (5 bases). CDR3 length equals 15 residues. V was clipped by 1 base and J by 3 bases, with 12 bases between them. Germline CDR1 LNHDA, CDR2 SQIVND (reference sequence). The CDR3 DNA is TGTGCCAGTAGTATAGGAAGGGGTTTGGACACTGAAGCTTTCTTT. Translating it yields CASSIGRGLDTEAFF.

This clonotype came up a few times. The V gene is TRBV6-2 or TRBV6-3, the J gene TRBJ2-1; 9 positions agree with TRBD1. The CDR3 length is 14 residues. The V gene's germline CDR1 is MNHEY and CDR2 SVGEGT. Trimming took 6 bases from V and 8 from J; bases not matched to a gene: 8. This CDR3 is CASSTGTGFYEQFF. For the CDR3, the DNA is TGTGCCAGCAGCACCGGGACAGGGTTTTATGAGCAGTTCTTC.

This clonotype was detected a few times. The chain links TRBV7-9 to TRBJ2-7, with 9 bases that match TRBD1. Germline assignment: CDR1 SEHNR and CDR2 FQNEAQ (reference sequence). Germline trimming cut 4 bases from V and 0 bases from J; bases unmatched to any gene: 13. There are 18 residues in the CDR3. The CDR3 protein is CASSSIGTGTGSSYEQYF. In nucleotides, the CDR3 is TGTGCCAGCAGCTCGATAGGGACCGGGACAGGGAGCTCCTACGAGCAGTACTTC.

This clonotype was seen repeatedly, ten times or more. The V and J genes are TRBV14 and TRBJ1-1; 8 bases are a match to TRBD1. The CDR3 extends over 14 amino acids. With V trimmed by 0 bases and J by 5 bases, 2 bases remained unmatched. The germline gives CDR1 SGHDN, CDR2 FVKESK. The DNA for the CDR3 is TGTGCCAGCAGCCAAGATTACAGGGGGACTGAAGCTTTCTTT. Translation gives CASSQDYRGTEAFF.

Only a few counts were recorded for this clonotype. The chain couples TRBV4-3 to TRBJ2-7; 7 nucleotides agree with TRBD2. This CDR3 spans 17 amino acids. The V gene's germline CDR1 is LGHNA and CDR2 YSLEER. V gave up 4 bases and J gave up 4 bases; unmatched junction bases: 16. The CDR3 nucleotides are TGCGCCAGCAGCCCCGCAGCTTTTGCGGGAGACTGGTACGAGCAGTACTTC. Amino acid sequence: CASSPAAFAGDWYEQYF.

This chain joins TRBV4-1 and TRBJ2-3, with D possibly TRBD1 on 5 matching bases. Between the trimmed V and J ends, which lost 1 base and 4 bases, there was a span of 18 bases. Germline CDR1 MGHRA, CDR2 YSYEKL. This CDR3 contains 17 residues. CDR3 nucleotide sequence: TGCGCCAGCAGCCAAGGGGGCCGGGCCCTTCAGGCAGATACGCAGTATTTT. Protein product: CASSQGGRALQADTQYF.

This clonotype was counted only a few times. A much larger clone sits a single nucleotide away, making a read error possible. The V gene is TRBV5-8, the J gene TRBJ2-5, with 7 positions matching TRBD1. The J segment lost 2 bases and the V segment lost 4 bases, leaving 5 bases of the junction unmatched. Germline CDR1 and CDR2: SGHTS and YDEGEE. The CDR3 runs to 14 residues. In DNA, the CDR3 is TGTGCCAGCAGCCCCGAGGGACAGCAAGAGACCCAGTACTTC. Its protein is CASSPEGQQETQYF.

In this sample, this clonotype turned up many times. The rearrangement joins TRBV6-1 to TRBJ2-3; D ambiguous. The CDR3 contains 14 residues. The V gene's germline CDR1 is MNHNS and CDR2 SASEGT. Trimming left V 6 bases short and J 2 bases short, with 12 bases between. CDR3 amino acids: CASRPLLITDTQYF. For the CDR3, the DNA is TGTGCCAGCAGGCCCCTACTCATCACAGATACGCAGTATTTT.

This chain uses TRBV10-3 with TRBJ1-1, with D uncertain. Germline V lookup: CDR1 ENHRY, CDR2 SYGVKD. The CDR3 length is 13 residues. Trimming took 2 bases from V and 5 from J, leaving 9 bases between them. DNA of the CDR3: TGTGCCATCAGTGAGCACAGTGGGACTGAAGCTTTCTTT. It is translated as CAISEHSGTEAFF.

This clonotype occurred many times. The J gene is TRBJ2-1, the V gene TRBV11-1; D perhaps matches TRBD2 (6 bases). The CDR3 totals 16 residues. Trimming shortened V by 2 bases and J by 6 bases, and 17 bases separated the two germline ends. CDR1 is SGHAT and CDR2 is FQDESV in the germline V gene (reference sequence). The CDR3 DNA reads TGTGCCAGCAGCTTAAGGTTTGGGACTGCCTCCAATGAGCAGTTCTTC. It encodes CASSLRFGTASNEQFF.

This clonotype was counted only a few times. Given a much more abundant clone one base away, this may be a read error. Here the CDR3 DNA reads TGTGCCAGCAGTCAACTAGCGGGGCCGAACACCGGGGAGCTGTTTTTT. As protein: CASSQLAGPNTGELFF. The rearrangement joins TRBV6-1 to TRBJ2-2; 10 bases map to TRBD2. The CDR3 contains 16 residues. V gave up 5 bases and J gave up 0 bases; unmatched junction bases: 3. The germline V gene encodes CDR1 MNHNS and CDR2 SASEGT.

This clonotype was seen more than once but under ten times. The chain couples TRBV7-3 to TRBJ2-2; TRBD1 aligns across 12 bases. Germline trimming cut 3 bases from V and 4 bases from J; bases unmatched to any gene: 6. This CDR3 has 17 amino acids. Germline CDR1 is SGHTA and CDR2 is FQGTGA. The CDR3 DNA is TGTGCCAGCAGCTTTTCAGGGGGACAGGGGGCCACCGGGGAGCTGTTTTTT. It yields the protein CASSFSGGQGATGELFF.

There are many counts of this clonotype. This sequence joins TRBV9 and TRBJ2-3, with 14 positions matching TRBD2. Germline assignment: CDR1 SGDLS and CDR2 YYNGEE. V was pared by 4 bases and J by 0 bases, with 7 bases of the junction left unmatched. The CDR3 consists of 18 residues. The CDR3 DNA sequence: TGTGCCAGCAGCCCGCGACTAGCGGGAGGGCCAAGCACAGATACGCAGTATTTT. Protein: CASSPRLAGGPSTDTQYF.

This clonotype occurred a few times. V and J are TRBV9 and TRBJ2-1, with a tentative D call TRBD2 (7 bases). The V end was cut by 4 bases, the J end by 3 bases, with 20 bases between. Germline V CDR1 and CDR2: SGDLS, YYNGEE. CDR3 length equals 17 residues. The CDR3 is CASSQFGGGANYNEQFF. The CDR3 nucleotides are TGTGCCAGCAGCCAGTTTGGGGGGGGGGCAAACTACAATGAGCAGTTCTTC.

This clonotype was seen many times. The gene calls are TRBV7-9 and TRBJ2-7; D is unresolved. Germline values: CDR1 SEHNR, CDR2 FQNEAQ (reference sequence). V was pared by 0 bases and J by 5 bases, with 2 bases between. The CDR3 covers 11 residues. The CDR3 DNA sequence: TGTGCCAGCAGCTTAGCGAACGAGCAGTACTTC. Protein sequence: CASSLANEQYF.

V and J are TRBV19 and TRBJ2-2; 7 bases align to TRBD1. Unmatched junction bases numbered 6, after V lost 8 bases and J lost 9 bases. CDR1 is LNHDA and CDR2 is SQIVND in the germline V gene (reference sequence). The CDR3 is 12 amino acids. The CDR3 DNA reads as TGTGCCAGTCGAGACAGGGCGCGGGAGCTGTTTTTT. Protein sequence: CASRDRARELFF.

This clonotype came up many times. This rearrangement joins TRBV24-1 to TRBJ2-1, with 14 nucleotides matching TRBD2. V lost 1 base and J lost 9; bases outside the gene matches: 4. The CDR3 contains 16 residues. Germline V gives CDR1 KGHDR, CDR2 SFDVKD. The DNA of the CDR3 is TGTGCCACCAGTGATTTTGGGACTAGCGGGAGAATTGAGCAGTTCTTC. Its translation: CATSDFGTSGRIEQFF.

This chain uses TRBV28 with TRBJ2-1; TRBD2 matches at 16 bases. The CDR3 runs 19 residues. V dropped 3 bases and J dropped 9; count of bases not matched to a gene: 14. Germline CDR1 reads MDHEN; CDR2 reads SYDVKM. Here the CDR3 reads CASSFAGLAGGLSMGEQFF. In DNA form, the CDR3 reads TGTGCCAGCAGTTTTGCGGGACTAGCGGGAGGGTTATCTATGGGTGAGCAGTTCTTC. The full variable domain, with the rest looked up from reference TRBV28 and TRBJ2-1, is DVKVTQSSRYLVKRTGEKVFLECVQDMDHENMFWYRQDPGLGLRLIYFSYDVKMKEKGDIPEGYSVSREKKERFSLILESASTNQTSMYLCASSFAGLAGGLSMGEQFFGPGTRLTVL.

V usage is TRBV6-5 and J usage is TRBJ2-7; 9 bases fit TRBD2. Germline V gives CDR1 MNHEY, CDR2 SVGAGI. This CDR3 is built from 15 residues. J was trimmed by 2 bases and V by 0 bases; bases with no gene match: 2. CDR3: CASSYSTSGPYEQYF. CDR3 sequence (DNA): TGTGCCAGCAGTTACTCGACTAGCGGCCCCTACGAGCAGTACTTC.

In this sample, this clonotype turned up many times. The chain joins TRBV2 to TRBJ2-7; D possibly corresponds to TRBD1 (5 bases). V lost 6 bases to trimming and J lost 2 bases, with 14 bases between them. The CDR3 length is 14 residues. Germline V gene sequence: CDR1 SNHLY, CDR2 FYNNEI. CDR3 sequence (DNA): TGTGCCAGCAGCCCCCGGACACTAACCTACGAGCAGTACTTC. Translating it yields CASSPRTLTYEQYF. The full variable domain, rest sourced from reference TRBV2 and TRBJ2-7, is EPEVTQTPSHQVTQMGQEVILRCVPISNHLYFYWYRQILGQKVEFLVSFYNNEISEKSEIFDDQFSVERPDGSNFTLKIRSTKLEDSAMYFCASSPRTLTYEQYFGPGTRLTVT.

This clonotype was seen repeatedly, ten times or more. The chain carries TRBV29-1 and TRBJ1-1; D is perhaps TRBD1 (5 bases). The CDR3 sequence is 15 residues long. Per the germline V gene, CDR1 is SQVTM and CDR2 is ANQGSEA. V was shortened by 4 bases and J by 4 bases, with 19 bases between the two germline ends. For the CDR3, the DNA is TGCAGCGTTGCAACGAAGCTGCGCAGGGCCACTGAAGCTTTCTTT. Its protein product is CSVATKLRRATEAFF.

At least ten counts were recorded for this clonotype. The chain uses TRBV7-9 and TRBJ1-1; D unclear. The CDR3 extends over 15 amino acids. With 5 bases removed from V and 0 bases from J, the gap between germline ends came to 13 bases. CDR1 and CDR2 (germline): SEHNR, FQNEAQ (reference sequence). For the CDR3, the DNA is TGTGCCAGCAGCCCCCCTGGGAACCTGAACACTGAAGCTTTCTTT. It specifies CASSPPGNLNTEAFF.